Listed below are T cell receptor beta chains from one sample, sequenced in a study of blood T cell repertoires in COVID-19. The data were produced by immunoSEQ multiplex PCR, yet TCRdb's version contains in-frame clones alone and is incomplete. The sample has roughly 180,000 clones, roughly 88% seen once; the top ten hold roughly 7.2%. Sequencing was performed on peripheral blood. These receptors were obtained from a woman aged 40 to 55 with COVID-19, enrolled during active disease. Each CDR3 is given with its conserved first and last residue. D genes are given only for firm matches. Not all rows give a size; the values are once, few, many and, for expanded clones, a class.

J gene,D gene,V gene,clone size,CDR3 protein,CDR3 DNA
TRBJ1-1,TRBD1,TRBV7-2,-,CASRLYPGQGHTEAFF,TGTGCCAGCAGGTTATATCCCGGACAGGGACACACTGAAGCTTTCTTT
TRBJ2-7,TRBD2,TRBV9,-,CASRKGARAGAYEQYF,TGTGCCAGCCGGAAAGGGGCCAGAGCGGGAGCCTACGAGCAGTACTTC
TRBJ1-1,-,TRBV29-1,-,CSVDEDTEAFF,TGCAGCGTTGATGAGGACACTGAAGCTTTCTTT
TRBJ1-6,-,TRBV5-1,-,CASSLAPVSSYNSPLHF,TGCGCCAGCAGCTTGGCGCCCGTGAGCTCCTATAATTCACCCCTCCACTTT
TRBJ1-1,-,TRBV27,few,CASSLNRNTEAFF,TGTGCCAGCAGTTTAAACAGGAACACTGAAGCTTTCTTT
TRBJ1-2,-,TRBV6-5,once,CASSDYGYTF,TGTGCCAGCAGCGACTATGGCTACACCTTC
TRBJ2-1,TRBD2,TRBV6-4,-,CASSDRSGGAYNEQFF,TGTGCCAGCAGTGACCGTAGCGGGGGGGCCTACAATGAGCAGTTCTTC
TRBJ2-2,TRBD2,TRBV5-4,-,CASSTSGGVTGELFF,TGTGCCAGCAGCACTAGCGGGGGGGTCACCGGGGAGCTGTTTTTT
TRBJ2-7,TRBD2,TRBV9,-,CASSALAGGYEQYF,TGTGCCAGCAGCGCACTAGCGGGAGGTTACGAGCAGTACTTC
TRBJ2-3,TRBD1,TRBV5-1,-,CASSFNPTGDGADTQYF,TGCGCCAGCAGCTTTAACCCGACAGGGGACGGGGCAGATACGCAGTATTTT
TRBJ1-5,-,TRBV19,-,CASSIGGLSGYSQPQHF,TGTGCCAGTAGTATCGGGGGACTCTCAGGGTATAGTCAGCCCCAGCATTTT
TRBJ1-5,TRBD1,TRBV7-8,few,CASSSGFGTGNSNQPQHF,TGTGCCAGCAGCTCGGGGTTCGGGACAGGTAATAGCAATCAGCCCCAGCATTTT
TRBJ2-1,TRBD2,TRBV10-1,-,CASSVVAGPSEQFF,TGCGCCAGCAGTGTAGTAGCGGGGCCTTCAGAGCAGTTCTTC
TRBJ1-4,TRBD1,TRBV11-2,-,CASSLDRQGGRKLFF,TGTGCCAGCAGCTTAGATCGACAGGGTGGCCGAAAACTGTTTTTT
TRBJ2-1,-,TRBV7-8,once,CASSLERGYNEQFF,TGTGCCAGCAGCTTGGAACGGGGTTACAATGAGCAGTTCTTC
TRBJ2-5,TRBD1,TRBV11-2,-,CASTRNQGQGRETQYF,TGTGCCAGCACCCGGAACCAGGGACAGGGGAGAGAGACCCAGTACTTC
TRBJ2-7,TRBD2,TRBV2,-,CASSEPGGPHEQYF,TGTGCCAGCAGTGAACCGGGAGGGCCCCACGAGCAGTACTTC
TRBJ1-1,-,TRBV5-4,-,CASKGGVMNTEAFF,TGTGCCAGCAAGGGGGGGGTAATGAACACTGAAGCTTTCTTT
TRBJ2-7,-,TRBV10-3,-,CAISATYEQYF,TGTGCCATCAGTGCAACCTACGAGCAGTACTTC
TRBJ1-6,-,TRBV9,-,CASSSFRGDQFSPLHF,TGTGCCAGCAGCAGTTTCCGGGGGGACCAATTTTCACCCCTCCACTTT
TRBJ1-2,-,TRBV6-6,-,CASSYPPLSGGYTF,TGTGCCAGCAGTTACCCACCACTTTCGGGGGGCTACACCTTC
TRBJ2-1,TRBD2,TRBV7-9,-,CASTWGGNEQFF,TGTGCCAGCACCTGGGGGGGAAATGAGCAGTTCTTC
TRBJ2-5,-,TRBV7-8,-,CASSLAGVETQYF,TGTGCCAGCAGCTTAGCAGGGGTAGAGACCCAGTACTTC
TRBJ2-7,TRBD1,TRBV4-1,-,CASSQTGTGGLYEQYF,TGCGCCAGCAGCCAAACCGGGACAGGGGGATTATACGAGCAGTACTTC
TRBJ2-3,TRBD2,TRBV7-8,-,CASSFRGVNTQYF,TGTGCCAGCAGCTTCCGGGGGGTGAATACGCAGTATTTT
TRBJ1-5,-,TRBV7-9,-,CASSLFGSSNQPQHF,TGTGCCAGCAGCCTCTTTGGGAGTAGCAATCAGCCCCAGCATTTT
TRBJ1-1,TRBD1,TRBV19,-,CASSATGVNTEAFF,TGTGCCAGTAGTGCGACAGGGGTGAACACTGAAGCTTTCTTT
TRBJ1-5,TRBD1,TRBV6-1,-,CASSGREPDRRNQPQHF,TGTGCCAGCAGTGGGAGGGAACCGGACAGGCGCAATCAGCCCCAGCATTTT
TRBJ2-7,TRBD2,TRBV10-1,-,CASSESSRAGGEQYF,TGCGCCAGCAGTGAGTCGAGTCGAGCGGGAGGCGAGCAGTACTTC